This T cell receptor beta chain was recorded in a study of T-cell memory formation after mild COVID-19. Turning to the study itself: TCR clustering was largely donor specific. Whole-study findings and limits: SARS-CoV-2 specificity of second-wave clones peaking day 37 was unconfirmed. Among CD4+ contracting clones, most were CM and EM, and CD8+ ones EMRA. Pre-infection memory carried some responding clones, suggesting that cross-reactive memory joined.

TCRdb called the 5' RACE reads again in MiXCR, with one record for every CDR3 protein. In the table there are about 68,000 distinct CDR3 sequences, over 15% of which are singletons. This clonotype turned up a few times. Its antigen is unknown. Per the germline V gene, CDR1 is SGHVS and CDR2 is FNYEAQ. The CDR3 consists of 15 residues. J gave up 1 base and V 5 bases, and 7 bases lay outside the gene matches. The sequence was collected from an adult woman who had mild COVID-19 (a few samples of this study predate the infection). Cell type and time point are not known. V gene TRBV7-6 combines with J gene TRBJ2-7; TRBD2 aligns across 8 bases. Sequenced input: PBMCs or a T cell subset sorted from them (not recorded which). The CDR3 sequence is CASSPLAGGSYEQYF. Here the CDR3 DNA reads TGTGCCAGCAGCCCACTTGCGGGGGGTTCCTACGAGCAGTACTTC.